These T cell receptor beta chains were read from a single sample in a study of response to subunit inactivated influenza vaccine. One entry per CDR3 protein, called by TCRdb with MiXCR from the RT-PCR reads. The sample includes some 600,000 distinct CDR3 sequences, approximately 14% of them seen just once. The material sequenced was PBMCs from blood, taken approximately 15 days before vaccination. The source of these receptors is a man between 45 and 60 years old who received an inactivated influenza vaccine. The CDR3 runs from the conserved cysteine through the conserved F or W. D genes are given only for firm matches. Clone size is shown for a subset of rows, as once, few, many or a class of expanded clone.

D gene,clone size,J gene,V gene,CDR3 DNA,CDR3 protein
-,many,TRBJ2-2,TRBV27,TGTGCCAGCAGTTACGACAGAAACACCGGGGAGCTGTTTTTT,CASSYDRNTGELFF
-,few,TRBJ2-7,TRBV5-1,TGCGCCAGCAGCTTGGCCGGGCCCCCCAGCTACGAGCAGTACTTC,CASSLAGPPSYEQYF
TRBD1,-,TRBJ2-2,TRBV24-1,TGTGCCACCAGTGATTGGGACAGGGGCCCGAACACCGGGGAGCTGTTTTTT,CATSDWDRGPNTGELFF
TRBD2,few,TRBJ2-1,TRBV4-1,TGCGCCAGCAGCCAACGGACTAGCGGGGGCCGAAGCTACAATGAGCAGTTCTTC,CASSQRTSGGRSYNEQFF
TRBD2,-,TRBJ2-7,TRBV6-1,TGTGCCAGCACCGCGGGGGACTCCTACGAGCAGTACTTC,CASTAGDSYEQYF
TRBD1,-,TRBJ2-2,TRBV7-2,TGTGCCAGCAGCCCATACAGGGGGCCAAGAGACACCGGGGAGCTGTTTTTT,CASSPYRGPRDTGELFF
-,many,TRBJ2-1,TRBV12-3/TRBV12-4,TGTGCCAGCAGTTTACGCCGATCCTCCTACAATGAGCAGTTCTTC,CASSLRRSSYNEQFF
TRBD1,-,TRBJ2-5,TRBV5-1,TGCGCCAGCAGCAGACGGACAGGGAAAGTAGAGACCCAGTACTTC,CASSRRTGKVETQYF
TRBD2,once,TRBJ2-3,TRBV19,TGTGCCAGTAGTCGTAGCGGGAGCACAGATACGCAGTATTTT,CASSRSGSTDTQYF
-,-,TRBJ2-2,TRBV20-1,TGCAGTGCTACTGGGGGCCGGGACCCCGGGGAGCTGTTTTTT,CSATGGRDPGELFF
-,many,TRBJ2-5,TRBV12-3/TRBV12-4,TGTGCCAGCAGCCGTACAGTTCAAGAGACCCAGTACTTC,CASSRTVQETQYF
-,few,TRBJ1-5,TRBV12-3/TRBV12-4,TGTGCCAGCAGTTTCATGTGGGGCAATCAGCCCCAGCATTTT,CASSFMWGNQPQHF
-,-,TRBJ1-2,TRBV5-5,TGTGCCAGCAGCTTTCCAGGGAGGATAGGGAGCTATGGCTACACCTTC,CASSFPGRIGSYGYTF
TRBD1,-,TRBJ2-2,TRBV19,TGTGCCAGTAGTATACGCGGACAGGCCGGGGAGCTGTTTTTT,CASSIRGQAGELFF
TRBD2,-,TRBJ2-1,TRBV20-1,TGCAGTGCTAGAGATTTCGTAGCGGGAGGTAATGAGCAGTTCTTC,CSARDFVAGGNEQFF
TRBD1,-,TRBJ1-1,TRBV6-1,TGTGCCAGCAGCTCTACAGGGGTTAATGAAGCTTTCTTT,CASSSTGVNEAFF
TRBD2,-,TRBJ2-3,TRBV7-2,TGTGCCAGCAGCTTAGCGGCCGGGAGGACAGATACGCAGTATTTT,CASSLAAGRTDTQYF
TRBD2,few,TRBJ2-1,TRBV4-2,TGTGCCAGCAGCCAAGTTTTCAGCGGGACGTACAATGAGCAGTTCTTC,CASSQVFSGTYNEQFF
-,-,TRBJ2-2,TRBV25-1,TGTGCCAGCAGTGAACTCCCATTTGCCAGGGCGCGTGGCACCGGGGAGCTGTTTTTT,CASSELPFARARGTGELFF
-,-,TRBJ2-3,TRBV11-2,TGTGCCAGCAGCCAGAACTCGGGGGTTCCGCAGTATTTT,CASSQNSGVPQYF
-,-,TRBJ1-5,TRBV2,TGTGCCAGCAGTTCAGAGTTCAGCAATCAGCCCCAGCATTTT,CASSSEFSNQPQHF
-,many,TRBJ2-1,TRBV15,TGTGCCACCAGCCCCCGAAAGGGATCGGTCGATGAGCAGTTCTTC,CATSPRKGSVDEQFF
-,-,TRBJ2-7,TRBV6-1,TGTGCCAGCGGGGGACATCCCTCCTACGAGCAGTACTTC,CASGGHPSYEQYF
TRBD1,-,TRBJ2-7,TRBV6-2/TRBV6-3,TGTGCCAGCAGTTACGGGACGTTGAGGGGGCGTAGCTCCTACGAGCAGTACTTC,CASSYGTLRGRSSYEQYF
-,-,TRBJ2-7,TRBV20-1,TGCAGTGCTAGAAAGGGGGGAGGAGGCCCCTACGAGCAGTACTTC,CSARKGGGGPYEQYF
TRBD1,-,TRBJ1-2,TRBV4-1,TGCGCCAGCAGCCAACCTGGTGATAGGGGGCGCGGCTACACCTTC,CASSQPGDRGRGYTF
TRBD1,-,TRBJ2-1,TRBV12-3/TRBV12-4,TGTGCCAGCAGTCGGCGGACAGGCCACGAGCAGTTCTTC,CASSRRTGHEQFF
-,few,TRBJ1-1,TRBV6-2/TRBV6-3,TGTGCCAGCGGAAGTGGCACTGAAGCTTTCTTT,CASGSGTEAFF
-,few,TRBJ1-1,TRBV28,TGTGCCAGCATCGGCGGACCTATGAACACTGAAGCTTTCTTT,CASIGGPMNTEAFF
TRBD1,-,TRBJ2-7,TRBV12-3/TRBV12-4,TGTGCCAGCAGAGTGGGGGAAGGGGGCGAGAAGTACTTC,CASRVGEGGEKYF